A single sample is the source of the 17 T cell receptor beta chains below, sequenced in a study of T cells in Graves' hyperthyroidism and ophthalmopathy. RNA transcripts yielded amplified TCR beta CDR3 regions. TCR CDR3 regions were first amplified by RT-PCR with HTBI primers. MiXCR, run by TCRdb on the multiplex PCR reads, gives a single entry per CDR3 protein. Seen here are 380,000 or so distinct CDR3 sequences, about 19% observed once, and the top ten hold around 3.4%. The sequenced material came from blood. Receptor source: a young woman with Graves' hyperthyroidism.

This clonotype was detected many times. The chain joins TRBV11-1 to TRBJ2-5; perhaps TRBD1 as D (6 bases). CDR1 is SGHAT, CDR2 FQDESV, per germline (reference sequence). The V and J ends lost 0 bases and 5 bases respectively, with 19 bases between them. This CDR3 has 17 residues. The CDR3 sequence: CASSLARKAAGAETQYF. DNA of the CDR3: TGTGCCAGCAGCTTAGCGCGCAAGGCGGCAGGGGCCGAGACCCAGTACTTC. The whole variable domain, filled in from reference TRBV11-1 and TRBJ2-5, reads EAEVAQSPRYKITEKSQAVAFWCDPISGHATLYWYRQILGQGPELLVQFQDESVVDDSQLPKDRFSAERLKGVDSTLKIQPAELGDSAMYLCASSLARKAAGAETQYFGPGTRLLVL.

This clonotype has a count of ten or more. The chain has TRBV9 and TRBJ1-2; weak D call: TRBD1 (5 bases). Germline V gives CDR1 SGDLS, CDR2 YYNGEE. This CDR3 spans 12 amino acids. V gave up 3 bases and J gave up 4 bases, with 7 bases separating them. In DNA form, the CDR3 reads TGTGCCAGCAGCGGGGGCAGCTATGGCTACACCTTC. Translated, it gives CASSGGSYGYTF.

On this clonotype itself: At one boundary the junction diverges from the germline segment, which might be a read error. As DNA, the CDR3 is TGTGCCACCAGCATAAGCTGGACTAAGCAAGAGACCAAGTACTTC. Amino acid sequence: CATSISWTKQETKYF. The chain employs TRBV15 and TRBJ2-5; maybe TRBD2 (6 bases). Per germline, CDR1 LNHNV and CDR2 YYDKDF (reference sequence). The CDR3 length is 15 residues.

In regard to this clonotype: A much larger clone lies a single base off, so this may be a read error. The CDR3 reads CASSYSGGRNTEVFF. CDR3 in DNA: TGTGCCAGCAGTTACTCGGGGGGAAGAAACACTGAAGTTTTCTTT. This chain links TRBV6-5 with TRBJ1-1; D is possibly TRBD1 (5 bases). The germline gives CDR1 MNHEY, CDR2 SVGAGI. The CDR3 loop spans 15 amino acids.

The rearrangement links TRBV4-1 to TRBJ1-1, with D possibly matching TRBD1 (6 bases). From germline, CDR1 is MGHRA and CDR2 YSYEKL. This CDR3 is 15 amino acids long. V lost 2 bases, J lost 5 bases, and 15 bases lay in between. CDR3 amino acids: CASSQYQGRRTEAFF. The DNA of the CDR3 is TGCGCCAGCAGCCAATATCAGGGGCGAAGGACTGAAGCTTTCTTT.

The V and J genes are TRBV7-8 and TRBJ2-2, with D hard to call. The V gene's germline CDR1 is SGHVS and CDR2 FQNEAQ. The CDR3 extends over 15 amino acids. The ends were cut back, 0 bases at V and 7 bases at J, with 12 bases in the middle. The CDR3 protein is CASSLASQGFGELFF. The CDR3 bases are TGTGCCAGCAGCTTAGCGTCACAAGGGTTCGGGGAGCTGTTTTTT.

V and J are TRBV7-9 and TRBJ1-2; D is unclear. The CDR3 is 14 amino acids. CDR1 and CDR2 (germline): SEHNR, FQNEAQ (reference sequence). The V and J ends lost 5 bases and 6 bases respectively, with 16 bases between them. This CDR3 is CASSPQTPGDGYTF. The CDR3 coding sequence is TGTGCCAGCAGCCCCCAAACTCCGGGCGATGGCTACACCTTC. Based on the CDR3 plus reference TRBV7-9 and TRBJ1-2, the full variable domain is DTGVSQNPRHKITKRGQNVTFRCDPISEHNRLYWYRQTLGQGPEFLTYFQNEAQLEKSRLLSDRFSAERPKGSFSTLEIQRTEQGDSAMYLCASSPQTPGDGYTFGSGTRLTVV.

This rearrangement joins TRBV12-3 or TRBV12-4 to TRBJ1-2; 8 bases agree with TRBD1. CDR3 length: 13 amino acids. Losses at the gene ends were 7 bases for V and 4 bases for J; bases not matched to a gene: 5. The CDR3 DNA is TGTGCCAGCACCTTAACAGGGGGCTATGGCTACACCTTC. This translates into CASTLTGGYGYTF.

The table lists this clonotype with many counts. This chain joins TRBV29-1 and TRBJ1-1, with D hard to call. V lost 2 bases to trimming and J lost 1 base, with 11 bases between them. Germline loops: CDR1 SQVTM, CDR2 ANQGSEA. CDR3 length: 14 amino acids. CDR3 region: CSVESRFSNTEAFF. CDR3 nucleotides: TGCAGCGTTGAATCGAGGTTCTCGAACACTGAAGCTTTCTTT.

This clonotype was picked up many times. The V and J genes are TRBV20-1 and TRBJ2-7; D may be TRBD1 or TRBD2 (5 bases each). The CDR3 length is 12 residues. The V gene lost 3 bases and the J gene lost 2 bases, with 8 bases spanning the gap. Looked up from germline, CDR1 is DFQATT and CDR2 is SNEGSKA (reference sequence). This chain's CDR3 is CSARRGAYEQYF. DNA of the CDR3: TGCAGTGCTAGGAGAGGGGCCTACGAGCAGTACTTC.

This clonotype appeared many times. The rearrangement links TRBV11-2 to TRBJ1-1; D remains ambiguous. Looked up from germline, CDR1 is SGHAT and CDR2 is FQNNGV. Trimming left V 3 bases short and J 3 bases short, with 8 bases between. The CDR3 extends over 13 amino acids. The CDR3 sequence is CASSFTEDTEAFF. The CDR3 nucleotides are TGTGCCAGCAGCTTCACAGAGGACACTGAAGCTTTCTTT.

This clonotype appeared many times. The CDR3 protein is CASRYDAFTEAFF. The CDR3 DNA reads TGTGCCAGCAGGTATGACGCTTTCACTGAAGCTTTCTTT. The chain recombines TRBV13 with TRBJ1-1; D remains ambiguous. The CDR3 covers 13 residues. Trimming shortened V by 6 bases and J by 4 bases, and 12 bases separated the two germline ends. Looked up from germline, CDR1 is PRHDT and CDR2 is FYEKMQ (reference sequence).

This clonotype was counted many times. The gene calls are TRBV3-1 and TRBJ1-1; TRBD1 agrees at 10 bases. Losses at the gene ends were 4 bases for V and 11 bases for J; bases not matched to a gene: 7. CDR1 LGHDT and CDR2 YNNKEL come from the germline V gene (reference sequence). The CDR3 is 13 amino acids. The CDR3 sequence is CASSPGTGVDAFF. DNA of the CDR3: TGTGCCAGCAGCCCAGGGACAGGGGTGGACGCTTTCTTT.

The sample holds many counts of this clonotype. The chain is built from TRBV6-2 or TRBV6-3 and TRBJ2-7; 10 bases are a match to TRBD1. Trimming at V came to 8 bases and at J to 6 bases, leaving 10 bases not matched to a gene. The germline V gene has CDR1 MNHEY and CDR2 SVGEGT. This CDR3 spans 14 amino acids. The CDR3 bases are TGTGCCAGCGCCATACCGACAGGGGGCGGCGAGCAGTACTTC. The encoded protein is CASAIPTGGGEQYF.

The table lists this clonotype with many counts. This sequence joins TRBV6-1 and TRBJ1-6, with D possibly TRBD1 on 6 matching bases. The CDR3 is made up of 17 amino acids. Germline lookup yields CDR1 MNHNS and CDR2 SASEGT. V lost 5 bases, J lost 5 bases, and 19 bases lay in between. The CDR3 here is CASSQLTGIRNNSPLHF. Written as DNA, the CDR3 is TGTGCCAGCAGTCAACTTACAGGGATCAGAAATAATTCACCCCTCCACTTT.

This clonotype has just one count. This chain uses TRBV28 with TRBJ2-2; possibly TRBD1 or TRBD2 for D (7 bases each). This CDR3 has 14 residues. The V and J ends lost 10 bases and 1 base respectively, with 13 bases between them. CDR1 and CDR2 (germline): MDHEN, SYDVKM. CDR3 in DNA: TGTGCCACCGCAGGGGGGGTGAACACCGGGGAGCTGTTTTTT. This codes for CATAGGVNTGELFF.

This clonotype was seen many times. This rearrangement joins TRBV6-1 to TRBJ2-7; D call uncertain. Per germline, CDR1 MNHNS and CDR2 SASEGT. The V gene lost 4 bases and the J gene lost 3 bases, with 13 bases spanning the gap. The CDR3 loop spans 14 amino acids. CDR3 region: CASSAVRAIYEQYF. The DNA of the CDR3 is TGTGCCAGCAGTGCGGTAAGGGCGATCTACGAGCAGTACTTC.